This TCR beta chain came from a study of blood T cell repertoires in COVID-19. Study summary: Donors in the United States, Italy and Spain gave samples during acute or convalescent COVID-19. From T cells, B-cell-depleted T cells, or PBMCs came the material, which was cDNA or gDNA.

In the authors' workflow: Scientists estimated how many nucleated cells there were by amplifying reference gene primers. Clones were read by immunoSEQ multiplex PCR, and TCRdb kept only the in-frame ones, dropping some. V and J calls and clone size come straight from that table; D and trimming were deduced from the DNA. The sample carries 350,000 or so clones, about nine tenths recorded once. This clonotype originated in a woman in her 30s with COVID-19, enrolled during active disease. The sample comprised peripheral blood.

CDR3 nucleotide sequence: TGTGCCATCAGTGGGACAGGGACCTACGAGCAGTACTTC. Translated: CAISGTGTYEQYF. The gene calls are TRBV10-3 and TRBJ2-7, with TRBD1 identical over 8 bases. J was trimmed by 2 bases and V by 4 bases; bases with no gene match: 1. CDR1 and CDR2 (germline): ENHRY, SYGVKD. This CDR3 region has 13 residues.